The 13 T cell receptor beta chains below were found in one sample sequenced in a study of yellow fever vaccine responses in identical twins. In TCRdb, the RT-PCR reads were re-called with MiXCR into one record per CDR3 protein. The table includes over 15,000 distinct CDR3 sequences, approximately 80% detected once. The sequenced sample was T cells from blood (PBMCs), unsorted or a sorted subset (not recorded which), obtained before or after yellow fever vaccination (not recorded which). The receptors originated from a woman aged 18-29 years who received the yellow fever vaccine.

The chain uses TRBV29-1 and TRBJ2-1, with unresolved D. V lost 4 bases and J lost 13, with 17 bases in between. Germline V lookup: CDR1 SQVTM, CDR2 ANQGSEA. The CDR3 covers 12 residues. The CDR3 reads CSVVRLEPVQFF. The CDR3 region has the DNA TGCAGCGTTGTACGTTTGGAACCTGTACAGTTCTTC.

In this sample, this clonotype turned up a few times. The genes are TRBV7-7 and TRBJ1-1; D ambiguous. The CDR3 is made up of 13 amino acids. Germline V gives CDR1 SSHAT, CDR2 FNYEAQ (reference sequence). CDR3 DNA sequence: TGTGCGTCATCGGCCTCCCCGAACACTGAAGCTTTCTTT. Encoded protein: CASSASPNTEAFF.

This rearrangement joins TRBV29-1 to TRBJ2-7, with TRBD1 identical over 7 bases. J lost 0 bases, V lost 6 bases, and 11 bases had no gene match. Germline CDR1 is SQVTM and CDR2 is ANQGSEA. The CDR3 is 15 amino acids. The CDR3 DNA follows: TGCAGCGTGGTGACAGGGCGAAGGAGCTCCTACGAGCAGTACTTC. Translating it yields CSVVTGRRSSYEQYF.

The rearrangement joins TRBV11-1 to TRBJ2-7; TRBD1 matches at 8 bases. Germline CDR1 SGHAT, CDR2 FQDESV (reference sequence). The trim removed 5 bases at V and 4 bases at J, leaving 4 bases unmatched. The CDR3 covers 13 residues. The CDR3 DNA reads as TGTGCCAGCAGCCCCGACAGGGGATACGAGCAGTACTTC. Protein: CASSPDRGYEQYF.

The CDR3 DNA follows: TGTGCCAGCAGTCCCAGCGCGGGCCCCTACGAGCAGTACTTC. This codes for CASSPSAGPYEQYF. The chain joins TRBV12-3 or TRBV12-4 to TRBJ2-7, with D tentatively TRBD2 (5 bases). The CDR3 runs to 14 residues. V lost 5 bases and J 2 bases, leaving 13 bases between the germline ends.

V usage is TRBV7-6 and J usage is TRBJ2-5, with TRBD2 as a possible D gene (5 bases). V shed 2 bases and J shed 5 bases, with 12 bases lying between them. CDR3 length: 14 residues. Germline loops: CDR1 SGHVS, CDR2 FNYEAQ. CDR3 region: CASSLSPGSETQYF. Written as DNA, the CDR3 is TGTGCCAGCAGCTTAAGTCCGGGATCGGAGACCCAGTACTTC.

In DNA form, the CDR3 reads TGTGCCAGCTCACCACCTCGACAGGGCTCCTACGAGCAGTACTTC. Translation: CASSPPRQGSYEQYF. The rearrangement links TRBV18 to TRBJ2-7, with TRBD1 identical over 7 bases. Trimming at V came to 0 bases and at J to 0 bases, leaving 2 bases not matched to a gene. CDR3 length equals 15 residues. CDR1 KGHSH and CDR2 LQKENI come from the germline V gene.

This rearrangement joins TRBV29-1 to TRBJ2-2; D is perhaps TRBD1 (6 bases). CDR1 is SQVTM and CDR2 is ANQGSEA in the germline V gene. The CDR3 is made up of 15 amino acids. The V end lost 5 bases, the J end lost 5 bases, and 18 bases lay between the germline ends. The CDR3 loop reads CSVTPVAGATGELFF. CDR3 nucleotides: TGCAGCGTTACACCGGTGGCAGGGGCTACCGGGGAGCTGTTTTTT.

This clonotype was seen a few times. V gene TRBV10-3 combines with J gene TRBJ1-2; D possibly corresponds to TRBD1 (5 bases). V lost 6 bases and J 3 bases, leaving 14 bases between the germline ends. This CDR3 is built from 14 residues. Looked up from germline, CDR1 is ENHRY and CDR2 is SYGVKD. CDR3 sequence: CAISPLGQDYGYTF. The CDR3 DNA sequence: TGTGCCATCAGCCCCCTGGGGCAGGACTATGGCTACACCTTC.

This clonotype was observed a handful of times. This chain joins TRBV10-1 and TRBJ1-2; D is unclear. In germline, CDR1 is WNHNN, CDR2 SYGVQD (reference sequence). Trimming took 0 bases from V and 5 from J, leaving 13 bases between them. The CDR3 has 15 amino acids. Here the CDR3 DNA reads TGCGCCAGCAGTGAGTCGTCTCAGACCCCTTATGGCTACACCTTC. This translates into CASSESSQTPYGYTF.

This sequence joins TRBV5-6 and TRBJ2-7; D is unclear. This CDR3 contains 10 residues. Trimming stripped 1 base from V and 7 bases from J, with 3 bases between. Germline V gives CDR1 SGHDT, CDR2 YYEEEE. CDR3 in DNA: TGTGCCAGCAGCTTGTGTGAGCAGTACTTC. As protein: CASSLCEQYF.

The genes are TRBV29-1 and TRBJ1-3; D is unclear. The CDR3 totals 15 residues. V was pared by 4 bases and J by 0 bases, with 13 bases between. Germline V gives CDR1 SQVTM, CDR2 ANQGSEA. CDR3 sequence (DNA): TGCAGCGTTGCTTTTTCTGGGCGCTCTGGAAACACCATATATTTT. Residues: CSVAFSGRSGNTIYF.

In its sample, this clonotype was seen once. The rearrangement uses TRBV12-3 or TRBV12-4 and TRBJ1-1, with TRBD1 as a possible D gene (5 bases). V lost 1 base and J 4 bases, leaving 10 bases between the germline ends. The CDR3 runs to 14 residues. The CDR3: CASSLVRDSTEAFF. Written as DNA, the CDR3 is TGTGCCAGCAGTTTAGTCAGGGATTCCACTGAAGCTTTCTTT.